A selection of T cell receptor beta chains follows, all from one sample in a study of early T cells in non-severe SARS-CoV-2 infection. MiXCR was run by TCRdb on the 5' RACE reads, yielding one entry per CDR3 protein. Among 110,000 or so distinct CDR3 sequences listed, around an eighth were seen once. Sample: whole blood. These receptors all stem from an adult who was a healthcare worker with PCR-confirmed SARS-CoV-2 infection or an uninfected control (not recorded which). Both conserved end residues are part of each CDR3. The D gene is left open where the match is weak. Clone size, where shown, is once, few, many, or a class for clones that have expanded.

J: TRBJ1-1
D: -
size: -
V: TRBV5-8
DNA: TGTGCCAGCAGCTTGGGGATCGGCAGGACGAAAATTTTGAACACTGAAGCTTTCTTT
CDR3: CASSLGIGRTKILNTEAFF

J: TRBJ2-2
D: -
size: -
V: TRBV7-9
DNA: TGTGCCAGCAGACATCGGTCGGCTAGCTGGGGCGGGGAGCTGTTTTTT
CDR3: CASRHRSASWGGELFF

J: TRBJ1-2
D: -
size: many
V: TRBV7-3
DNA: TGTGCCAGCAGCTTAGCGCCTCTCTATGGCTACACCTTC
CDR3: CASSLAPLYGYTF

J: TRBJ2-2
D: -
size: -
V: TRBV29-1
DNA: TGCAGCGGCGACGACAGAGCTACCGGGGAGCTGTTTTTT
CDR3: CSGDDRATGELFF

J: TRBJ2-5
D: -
size: many
V: TRBV5-6
DNA: TGTGCCAGCAGCTTTCGAAGGGGATGGGAGACCCAGTACTTC
CDR3: CASSFRRGWETQYF

J: TRBJ1-3
D: -
size: -
V: TRBV4-2
DNA: TGTGCCAGCAGCCAAGCCGTGGACCCAAGAAACACCATATATTTT
CDR3: CASSQAVDPRNTIYF

J: TRBJ2-7
D: -
size: many
V: TRBV6-5
DNA: TGTGCCAGCAGGGAGACAGGGAGGGTCTACGAGCAGTACTTC
CDR3: CASRETGRVYEQYF

J: TRBJ2-7
D: TRBD2
size: -
V: TRBV11-3
DNA: TGTGCCAGCAGCTTCCGGGGGAGGGACCACGAGCAGTACTTC
CDR3: CASSFRGRDHEQYF

J: TRBJ2-1
D: -
size: -
V: TRBV2
DNA: TGTGCCAGCAGGCCCGGGCAGGGCGATGAGCAGTTCTTC
CDR3: CASRPGQGDEQFF

J: TRBJ2-1
D: -
size: -
V: TRBV14
DNA: TGTGCCAGCAGCCATGCGGGCTCCTACAATGAGCAGTTCTTC
CDR3: CASSHAGSYNEQFF

J: TRBJ2-2
D: -
size: many
V: TRBV24-1
DNA: TGTGCCACCAGTGACCCCGGGCAGGGAGGCACCGGGGAGCTGTTTTTT
CDR3: CATSDPGQGGTGELFF

J: TRBJ2-7
D: -
size: -
V: TRBV11-2
DNA: TGTGCCAGCAGCTTCGCAACCAGTAGCTACGAGCAGTACTTC
CDR3: CASSFATSSYEQYF

J: TRBJ2-2
D: -
size: few
V: TRBV19
DNA: TGTGCCAGTAGTATAGGATGGGTGACTAGTAGGTCAGAGGCCGGGGAGCTGTTTTTT
CDR3: CASSIGWVTSRSEAGELFF

J: TRBJ1-2
D: -
size: -
V: TRBV20-1
DNA: TGCAGTGCTAGTTTAAATCCAGCTAACTATGGCTACACCTTC
CDR3: CSASLNPANYGYTF

J: TRBJ2-1
D: TRBD2
size: many
V: TRBV6-2/TRBV6-3
DNA: TGTGCCAGCAGTCCTAACCGACTAGCGGGAAGACACAATGAGCAGTTCTTC
CDR3: CASSPNRLAGRHNEQFF

J: TRBJ2-7
D: -
size: -
V: TRBV7-9
DNA: TGTGCCAACAGCCCATGGGACGCGACTCGGCAGTACTTC
CDR3: CANSPWDATRQYF

J: TRBJ2-7
D: -
size: -
V: TRBV11-2
DNA: TGTGCCAGCAGCTCCCAAACCTACGAGCAGTACTTC
CDR3: CASSSQTYEQYF

J: TRBJ2-7
D: -
size: few
V: TRBV9
DNA: TGTGCCAGCAGCGTGGATTTATGGTACGAGCAGTACTTC
CDR3: CASSVDLWYEQYF

J: TRBJ2-2
D: TRBD2
size: few
V: TRBV12-3/TRBV12-4
DNA: TGTGCCAGCAGTTTAACTAGCGGGGGGGTAAACACCGGGGAGCTGTTTTTT
CDR3: CASSLTSGGVNTGELFF

J: TRBJ1-1
D: -
size: few
V: TRBV5-1
DNA: TGCGCCAGCAGCTGGACATTAGGGACTGAAGCTTTCTTT
CDR3: CASSWTLGTEAFF

J: TRBJ2-7
D: -
size: few
V: TRBV11-2
DNA: TGTGCCAGCAGCTTAGGACCATTGTACGAGCAGTACTTC
CDR3: CASSLGPLYEQYF

J: TRBJ1-4
D: -
size: -
V: TRBV21-1
DNA: TGTGCCAGCAGCAAGCGACAGGCAGGCGTTAATGAAAAACTGTTTTTT
CDR3: CASSKRQAGVNEKLFF

J: TRBJ2-2
D: TRBD2
size: many
V: TRBV5-4
DNA: TGTGCCAGCAGCCCCCCGGGCGGGAGCGGGAACACCGGGGAGCTGTTTTTT
CDR3: CASSPPGGSGNTGELFF

J: TRBJ2-7
D: -
size: many
V: TRBV7-3
DNA: TGTGCCAGCAGCAAAGGGATGACCTACGAGCAGTACTTC
CDR3: CASSKGMTYEQYF

J: TRBJ1-2
D: TRBD1
size: many
V: TRBV5-1
DNA: TGCGCCAGCAGCTGGACAGGCTATGGCTACACCTTC
CDR3: CASSWTGYGYTF

J: TRBJ1-1
D: TRBD1
size: many
V: TRBV6-7
DNA: TGTGCCAGCAGCGACACAGGGGCGGCGAACACTGAAGCTTTCTTT
CDR3: CASSDTGAANTEAFF

J: TRBJ2-2
D: TRBD1
size: -
V: TRBV6-1
DNA: TGTGCCAGCAGGGGACAGGGGCGTGACACCGGGGAGCTGTTTTTT
CDR3: CASRGQGRDTGELFF

J: TRBJ2-5
D: -
size: few
V: TRBV28
DNA: TGTGCCAGCAGTTTAGTCAATCCCGCGACCCAGTACTTC
CDR3: CASSLVNPATQYF

J: TRBJ1-3
D: -
size: many
V: TRBV7-6
DNA: TGTGCCAGCAGTCTCCCGTCATCCGGACGGGCTGGAAACACCATATATTTT
CDR3: CASSLPSSGRAGNTIYF

J: TRBJ1-2
D: -
size: many
V: TRBV9
DNA: TGTGCCAGCAGCGTAGGGACCGAAGCTGGCTACACCTTC
CDR3: CASSVGTEAGYTF

J: TRBJ1-1
D: -
size: -
V: TRBV5-1
DNA: TGCGCCAGCAGCTTGATCGGCACTACAAAACCCTACACTGAAGCTTTCTTT
CDR3: CASSLIGTTKPYTEAFF

J: TRBJ2-3
D: -
size: many
V: TRBV11-1
DNA: TGTGCCAGCAGCGAGAGAAGGGGTTTGGATACGCAGTATTTT
CDR3: CASSERRGLDTQYF

J: TRBJ2-5
D: TRBD2
size: -
V: TRBV11-3
DNA: TGTGCCAGCAGCCCCGGGACTAGCGGGGGGGCTTCTCGGGAGACCCAGTACTTC
CDR3: CASSPGTSGGASRETQYF

J: TRBJ1-1
D: -
size: -
V: TRBV6-5
DNA: TGTGCCAGCAGTTCCCCGACGGGGGCGTTCACTGAAGCTTTCTTT
CDR3: CASSSPTGAFTEAFF

J: TRBJ1-6
D: -
size: many
V: TRBV28
DNA: TGTGCCAGCAGTGCGGGACACCTCTCGAGCTCCTATAATTCACCCCTCCACTTT
CDR3: CASSAGHLSSSYNSPLHF

J: TRBJ2-7
D: -
size: few
V: TRBV29-1
DNA: TGCAGCGTGAAAGCTGGCGGGGCCTCCTACGAGCAGTACTTC
CDR3: CSVKAGGASYEQYF

J: TRBJ1-5
D: -
size: many
V: TRBV20-1
DNA: TGCAGTGCTAGAGAAGCAGGGGGCAATCAGCCCCAGCATTTT
CDR3: CSAREAGGNQPQHF

J: TRBJ1-2
D: TRBD1
size: many
V: TRBV30
DNA: TGTGCCTGGAGTGTTGACAGGGGAAATGGCTACACCTTC
CDR3: CAWSVDRGNGYTF

J: TRBJ2-3
D: -
size: -
V: TRBV7-9
DNA: TGTGCCAGCAGCAAACAGGGATCCACAGATACGCAGTATTTT
CDR3: CASSKQGSTDTQYF

J: TRBJ1-1
D: -
size: many
V: TRBV10-3
DNA: TGTGCCATCAGCCGCCGGGATTCTAACACTGAAGCTTTCTTT
CDR3: CAISRRDSNTEAFF